Below are 9 T cell receptor beta chains sequenced from a single sample in a study of CD8+ T cells in alopecia areata. RNA extraction was followed by reverse transcription into cDNA, which acted as the sequencing template. TCRdb keeps only in-frame clones here, not all; method: immunoSEQ multiplex PCR. The sample consists of 150,000 to 200,000 clones, approximately 65% of them appearing once. Sample: CD8+ T cells sorted from blood, taken at week 0. Every receptor here comes from a human donor with alopecia areata.

In regard to this clone: This CDR3 is also generated by other DNA sequences in the sample. The rearrangement links TRBV5-1 to TRBJ1-2; D not resolved. CDR1 is SGHRS and CDR2 is YFSETQ in the germline V gene. This CDR3 has 12 residues. The V end was cut by 0 bases, the J end by 3 bases, with 3 bases between. Here the CDR3 reads CASSLGDYGYTF. In DNA form, the CDR3 reads TGCGCCAGCAGCTTGGGAGACTATGGCTACACCTTC.

V usage is TRBV29-1 and J usage is TRBJ2-3, with D possibly matching TRBD2 (5 bases). This CDR3 is 13 amino acids long. Germline V lookup: CDR1 SQVTM, CDR2 ANQGSEA. Trimming pared 5 bases from V and 3 bases from J, leaving 12 bases between. The DNA of the CDR3 is TGCAGCGTTTTAGCTGGGAGAACAGATACGCAGTATTTT. Translated: CSVLAGRTDTQYF.

In its sample, this clone was seen a few times. The V gene is TRBV4-1, the J gene TRBJ2-7; D may match TRBD1 or TRBD2 (6 bases each). The germline CDR1 and CDR2 sequences are MGHRA and YSYEKL. Trimming cost V 0 bases and J 0 bases, with 12 bases left between them. This CDR3 contains 16 residues. This CDR3 is CASSQESGGHSYEQYF. CDR3 nucleotides: TGCGCCAGCAGCCAAGAGAGTGGGGGGCACTCCTACGAGCAGTACTTC.

The rearrangement uses TRBV29-1 and TRBJ2-7; 9 positions match TRBD1. The CDR3 sequence is 12 residues long. CDR1 and CDR2 from the germline V gene are SQVTM and ANQGSEA. V dropped 2 bases and J dropped 6; count of bases not matched to a gene: 2. CDR3 in amino acids: CSVERQGGEQYF. The CDR3 nucleotides read TGCAGCGTTGAACGACAGGGGGGCGAGCAGTACTTC.

V is TRBV6-1 and J is TRBJ1-6; TRBD1 agrees at 11 bases. J gave up 5 bases and V 2 bases, and 5 bases lay outside the gene matches. This CDR3 spans 17 amino acids. Germline loops: CDR1 MNHNS, CDR2 SASEGT. The DNA of the CDR3 is TGTGCCAGCAGTGAACTGGACAGGGGGCTGAATAATTCACCCCTCCACTTT. It translates to CASSELDRGLNNSPLHF.

V is TRBV4-1 and J is TRBJ2-7; D unresolved. Trimming took off 1 base at V and 5 bases at J, with 9 bases between the two ends. The CDR3 length is 13 residues. Germline-derived CDR1 and CDR2 are MGHRA and YSYEKL. CDR3 bases: TGCGCCAGCAGCCAAGTGTTGGCCAACGAGCAGTACTTC. This codes for CASSQVLANEQYF.

The CDR3 nucleotides are TGTGCCATCAGCGGGGAAACCGACGGTTACAATGAGCAGTTCTTC. Translating it yields CAISGETDGYNEQFF. The genes are TRBV10-3 and TRBJ2-1; TRBD2 might be the D (5 bases). This CDR3 region has 15 residues. Germline lookup yields CDR1 ENHRY and CDR2 SYGVKD. V lost 6 bases to trimming and J lost 4 bases, with 16 bases between them.

CDR3 sequence: CSVVFRDRNSGANVLTF. The CDR3 nucleotides read TGCAGCGTTGTTTTTCGCGACAGGAACTCTGGGGCCAACGTCCTGACTTTC. The V gene is TRBV29-1, the J gene TRBJ2-6, with D perhaps matching TRBD1 (6 bases). The CDR3 contains 17 residues. V was trimmed by 4 bases and J by 0 bases, leaving 16 bases between them. Looked up from germline, CDR1 is SQVTM and CDR2 is ANQGSEA.

J is TRBJ2-3 and V is TRBV4-1; 9 bases fit TRBD2. J lost 1 base, V lost 4 bases, and 3 bases had no gene match. CDR3 size: 15 residues. From germline, CDR1 is MGHRA and CDR2 YSYEKL. The CDR3 loop is CASSRERGGTDTQYF. The CDR3 nucleotides are TGCGCCAGCAGCCGGGAGCGGGGGGGCACAGATACGCAGTATTTT.